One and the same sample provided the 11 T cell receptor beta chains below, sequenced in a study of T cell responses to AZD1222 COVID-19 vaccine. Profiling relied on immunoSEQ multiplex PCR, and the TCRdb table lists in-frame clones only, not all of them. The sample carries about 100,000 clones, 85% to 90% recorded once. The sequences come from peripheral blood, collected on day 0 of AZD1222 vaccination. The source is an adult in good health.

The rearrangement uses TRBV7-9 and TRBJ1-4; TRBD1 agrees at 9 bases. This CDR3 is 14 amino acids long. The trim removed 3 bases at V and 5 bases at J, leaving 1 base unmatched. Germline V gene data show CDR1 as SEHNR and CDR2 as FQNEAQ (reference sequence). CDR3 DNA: TGTGCCAGCAGCTTTGGGACAGGGAATGAAAAACTGTTTTTT. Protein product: CASSFGTGNEKLFF.

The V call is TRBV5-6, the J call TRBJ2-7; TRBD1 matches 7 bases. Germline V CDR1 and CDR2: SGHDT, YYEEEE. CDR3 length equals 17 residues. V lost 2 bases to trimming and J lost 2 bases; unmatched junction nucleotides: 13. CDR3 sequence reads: CASSFLSHGTVAYEQYF. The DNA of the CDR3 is TGTGCCAGCAGCTTCTTATCGCATGGGACAGTTGCCTACGAGCAGTACTTC.

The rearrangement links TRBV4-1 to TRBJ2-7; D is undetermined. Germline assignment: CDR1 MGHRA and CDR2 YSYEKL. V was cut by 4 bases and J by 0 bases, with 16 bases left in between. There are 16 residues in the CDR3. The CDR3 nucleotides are TGCGCCAGCAGCCCTAGATACCCAATGAGCTCCTACGAGCAGTACTTC. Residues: CASSPRYPMSSYEQYF.

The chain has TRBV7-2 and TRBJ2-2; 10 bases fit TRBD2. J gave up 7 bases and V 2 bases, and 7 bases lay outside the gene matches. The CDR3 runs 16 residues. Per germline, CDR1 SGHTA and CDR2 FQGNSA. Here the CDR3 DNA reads TGTGCCAGCAGCTTAAGGCTAGCGGGAGCATACGGGGAGCTGTTTTTT. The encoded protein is CASSLRLAGAYGELFF.

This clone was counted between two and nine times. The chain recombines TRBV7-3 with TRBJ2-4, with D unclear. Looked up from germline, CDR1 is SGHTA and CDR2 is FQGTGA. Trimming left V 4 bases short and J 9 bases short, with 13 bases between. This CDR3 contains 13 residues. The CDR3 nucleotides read TGTGCCAGCAGCTCCTTAGTAGATGGCATTCAGTACTTC. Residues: CASSSLVDGIQYF.

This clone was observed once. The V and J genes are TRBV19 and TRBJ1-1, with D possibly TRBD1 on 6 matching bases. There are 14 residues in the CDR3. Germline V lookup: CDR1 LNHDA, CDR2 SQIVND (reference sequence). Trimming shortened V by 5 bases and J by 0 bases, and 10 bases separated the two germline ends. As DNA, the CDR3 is TGTGCCAGTAGTTTTACAGGGCTGAACACTGAAGCTTTCTTT. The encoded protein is CASSFTGLNTEAFF.

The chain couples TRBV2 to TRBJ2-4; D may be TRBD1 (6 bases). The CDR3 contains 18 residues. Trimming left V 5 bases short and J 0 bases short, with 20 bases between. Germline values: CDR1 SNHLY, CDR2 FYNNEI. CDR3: CASSIDRTRRIAKNIQYF. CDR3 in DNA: TGTGCCAGCAGTATTGACAGGACCCGACGGATAGCCAAAAACATTCAGTACTTC.

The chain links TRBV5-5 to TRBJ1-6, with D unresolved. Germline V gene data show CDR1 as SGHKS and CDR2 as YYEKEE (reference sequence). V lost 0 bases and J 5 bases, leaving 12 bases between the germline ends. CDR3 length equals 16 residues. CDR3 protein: CASSLVASSNNSPLHF. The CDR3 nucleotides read TGTGCCAGCAGCTTGGTAGCCAGTAGTAATAATTCACCCCTCCACTTT.

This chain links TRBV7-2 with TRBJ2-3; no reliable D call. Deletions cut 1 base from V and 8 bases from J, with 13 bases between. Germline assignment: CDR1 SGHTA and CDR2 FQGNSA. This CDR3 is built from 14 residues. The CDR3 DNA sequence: TGTGCCAGCAGCTTAGGCAGTGGCACGGGTACGCAGTATTTT. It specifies CASSLGSGTGTQYF.

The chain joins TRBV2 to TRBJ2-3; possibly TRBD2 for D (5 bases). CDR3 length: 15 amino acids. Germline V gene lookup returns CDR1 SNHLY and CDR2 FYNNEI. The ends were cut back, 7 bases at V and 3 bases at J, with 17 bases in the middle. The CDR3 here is CASKALAGATDTQYF. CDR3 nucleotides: TGTGCCAGCAAGGCCCTAGCTGGAGCGACAGATACGCAGTATTTT. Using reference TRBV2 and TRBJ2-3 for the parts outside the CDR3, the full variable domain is EPEVTQTPSHQVTQMGQEVILRCVPISNHLYFYWYRQILGQKVEFLVSFYNNEISEKSEIFDDQFSVERPDGSNFTLKIRSTKLEDSAMYFCASKALAGATDTQYFGPGTRLTVL.

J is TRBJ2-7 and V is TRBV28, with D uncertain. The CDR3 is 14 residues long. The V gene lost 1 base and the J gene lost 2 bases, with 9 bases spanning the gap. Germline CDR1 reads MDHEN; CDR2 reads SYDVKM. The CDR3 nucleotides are TGTGCCAGCAGTTTATTCCCACTCCCCTACGAGCAGTACTTC. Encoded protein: CASSLFPLPYEQYF.